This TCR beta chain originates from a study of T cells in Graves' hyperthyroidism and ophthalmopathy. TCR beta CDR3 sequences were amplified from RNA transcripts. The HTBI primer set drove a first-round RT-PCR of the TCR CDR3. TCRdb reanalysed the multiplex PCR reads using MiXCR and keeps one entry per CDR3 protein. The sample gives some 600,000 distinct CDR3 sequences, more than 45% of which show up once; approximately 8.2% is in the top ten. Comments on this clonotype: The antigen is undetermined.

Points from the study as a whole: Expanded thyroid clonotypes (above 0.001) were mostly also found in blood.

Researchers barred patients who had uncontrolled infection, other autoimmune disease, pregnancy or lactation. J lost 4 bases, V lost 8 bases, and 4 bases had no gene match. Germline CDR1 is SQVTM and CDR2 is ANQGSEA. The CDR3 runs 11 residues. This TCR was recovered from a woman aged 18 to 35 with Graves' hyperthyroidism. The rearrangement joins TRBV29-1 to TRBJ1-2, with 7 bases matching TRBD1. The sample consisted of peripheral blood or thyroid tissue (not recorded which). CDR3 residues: CSWGTAYGYTF. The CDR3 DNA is TGCAGCTGGGGGACAGCCTATGGCTACACCTTC. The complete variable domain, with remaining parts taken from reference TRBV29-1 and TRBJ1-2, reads SAVISQKPSRDICQRGTSLTIQCQVDSQVTMMFWYRQQPGQSLTLIATANQGSEATYESGFVIDKFPISRPNLTFSTLTVSNMSPEDSSIYLCSWGTAYGYTFGSGTRLTVV.